This entry describes one TCR beta chain. What it recognizes is unknown. Sequencing was performed with immunoSEQ multiplex PCR; in TCRdb, only in-frame clones are kept and a portion is missing. The table has about 3,000 clones, 45% to 70% seen once. The data belong to a study of coeliac disease. Background on the study: Coeliac patients had newly diagnosed active disease, refractory type I disease, or gluten-free diet control. General observations from the study: In active celiac disease, intraepithelial and lamina propria TRB and TRG repertoires were less clonal than controls. TRB repertoires were largely private, with most amino acid sequences found in only one sample. Unbiased detection of gliadin-specific T cells was judged not feasible with this approach.

The receptor comes from a man aged 50-60 years with active celiac disease. The sample consisted of intraepithelial lymphocytes from the gut.

The chain's CDR3 is CASSSYGTRGDTIYF. CDR3 nucleotide sequence: TGTGCCAGCAGTTCCTACGGGACAAGGGGAGACACCATATATTTT. The V call is TRBV27, the J call TRBJ1-3, with a tentative D call TRBD1 (6 bases). The CDR3 sequence is 15 residues long. Trimming stripped 4 bases from V and 8 bases from J, with 18 bases between. Germline V gene sequence: CDR1 MNHEY, CDR2 SMNVEV (reference sequence).